This T cell receptor (beta chain) was recovered during a study of blood T cell repertoires in COVID-19. Overall study context: Nucleic acid was either cDNA or gDNA, and it came from T cells, B-cell-depleted T cells, or PBMCs.

The ends were cut back, 6 bases at V and 2 bases at J, with 14 bases in the middle. Germline CDR1 MNHEY, CDR2 SMNVEV (reference sequence). This CDR3 has 15 residues. Across 24 US areas, participants ranged in age from about 18 to 100 years. Study processing details: Amplification of reference gene primers provided the estimated nucleated cell counts. The data were produced by immunoSEQ multiplex PCR, yet TCRdb's version contains in-frame clones alone and is incomplete. Clone size and V and J calls were adopted from that table, with D and trimming inferred from the DNA. The table records a few hundred thousand clones, 90% of them present only once.

This sequence joins TRBV27 and TRBJ1-3; the D is unclear. The sample comprised PBMCs or T cells enriched from blood (not recorded which). The TCR was taken from a young man who had been exposed to COVID-19. CDR3 sequence: CASSPYPDTGNTIYF. CDR3 nucleotide sequence: TGTGCCAGCAGCCCCTACCCCGACACTGGAAACACCATATATTTT.